This note documents a single TCR beta chain sequence. While infection was still active, Seattle patients were enrolled and then followed longitudinally. The sample is drawn from a study of blood T cell repertoires in COVID-19. Study in general: The study drew acute and convalescent COVID-19 samples from the United States, Italy and Spain. From T cells, B-cell-depleted T cells, or PBMCs came the material, which was cDNA or gDNA.

In the original analysis: Nucleated cell number was recorded as an estimate derived from reference gene primer amplification. Libraries were prepared by immunoSEQ multiplex PCR; TCRdb keeps only in-frame clonotypes and omits some of them. D and trimming were read from the DNA, whereas the V and J calls and clone size are those reported in that table. Of 300,000 to 450,000 clones in the sample, around 87% were seen once. This CDR3 has 14 residues. V dropped 0 bases and J dropped 8 bases, with 13 bases sitting between them. In germline, CDR1 is SGHRS, CDR2 YFSETQ. The sample comprised peripheral blood. The receptor comes from a woman aged 25 to 39 with COVID-19, enrolled during active disease. V gene TRBV5-1 combines with J gene TRBJ2-3; the D gene is possibly TRBD2 (6 bases). This CDR3 is CASSLVGTSGTQYF. The CDR3 DNA is TGCGCCAGCAGCTTGGTTGGGACTTCCGGTACGCAGTATTTT.